This T cell receptor beta chain was captured by sequencing in a study of T cell responses to AZD1222 COVID-19 vaccine. General study points: The breadth and depth of Spike-specific TCRs increased once two AZD1222 doses had been given.

The repertoire was sequenced with immunoSEQ multiplex PCR; TCRdb's copy has only in-frame clones and lacks some. The table records approximately 100,000 clones, roughly nine tenths of them present only once. With respect to this clone: No antigen is known for it.

The CDR3 has 15 amino acids. Between the trimmed V and J ends, which lost 7 bases and 2 bases, there was a span of 18 bases. CDR1 is LGHNA and CDR2 is YNFKEQ in the germline V gene. This material consisted of peripheral blood, taken on day 0 of AZD1222 vaccination. The rearrangement uses TRBV4-2 and TRBJ2-7; D perhaps matches TRBD2 (7 bases). The source is an adult in good health. CDR3 amino acids: CASNKEGGGTYEQYF. The CDR3 bases are TGTGCCAGCAATAAGGAGGGGGGGGGAACCTACGAGCAGTACTTC.